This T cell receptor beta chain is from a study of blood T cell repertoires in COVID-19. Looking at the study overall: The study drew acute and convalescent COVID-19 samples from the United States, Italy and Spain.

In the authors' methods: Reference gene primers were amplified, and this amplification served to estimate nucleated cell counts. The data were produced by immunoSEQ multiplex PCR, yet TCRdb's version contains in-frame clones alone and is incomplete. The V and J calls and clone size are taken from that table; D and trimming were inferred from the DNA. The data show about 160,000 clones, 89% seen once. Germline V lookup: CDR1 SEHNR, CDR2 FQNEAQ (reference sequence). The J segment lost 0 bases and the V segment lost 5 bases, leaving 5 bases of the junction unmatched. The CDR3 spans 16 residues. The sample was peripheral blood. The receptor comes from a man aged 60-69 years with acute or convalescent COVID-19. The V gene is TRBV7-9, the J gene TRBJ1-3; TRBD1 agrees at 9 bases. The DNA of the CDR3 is TGTGCCAGCAGCCCTCCGGGACAGGGCTCTGGAAACACCATATATTTT. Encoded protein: CASSPPGQGSGNTIYF. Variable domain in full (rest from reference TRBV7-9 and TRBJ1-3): DTGVSQNPRHKITKRGQNVTFRCDPISEHNRLYWYRQTLGQGPEFLTYFQNEAQLEKSRLLSDRFSAERPKGSFSTLEIQRTEQGDSAMYLCASSPPGQGSGNTIYFGEGSWLTVV.